This section outlines one T cell receptor beta chain sequence together with its context. Its cognate antigen is unknown. Expansion with viral peptide pools was applied to antigen-specific CD4+ T cells by the ViraFEST assay prior to sequencing. Cultured cells yielded isolated CD4+ T cells after less than 11 days. The person's infection with SARS-CoV-2, confirmed by PCR, took place between March and December 2020. Half the medium was swapped for IL-2 medium on days 3 and 7. Germline assignment: CDR1 ENHRY and CDR2 SYGVKD. The CDR3 contains 15 residues. Between the trimmed V and J ends, which lost 8 bases and 4 bases, there was a span of 20 bases. This record comes from a study of vaccination effects on CD4 cells after COVID-19. Study overall: The participants, recipients of two vaccine doses, got either BNT162b2 or mRNA-1273.

Libraries were prepared by immunoSEQ multiplex PCR; TCRdb keeps only in-frame clonotypes and omits some of them. The table records 20,000 to 25,000 clones, under 75% of them present only once. The receptor was isolated from a human donor who had a prior SARS-CoV-2 infection. The chain employs TRBV10-3 and TRBJ1-1; D perhaps matches TRBD1 (5 bases). Sequencing used CD4+ T cells from PBMCs cultured with a peptide pool, obtained before COVID-19 vaccination. This chain's CDR3 is CAISWGEGRVTEAFF. In DNA form, the CDR3 reads TGTGCCATCTCCTGGGGCGAGGGTCGGGTCACTGAAGCTTTCTTT.